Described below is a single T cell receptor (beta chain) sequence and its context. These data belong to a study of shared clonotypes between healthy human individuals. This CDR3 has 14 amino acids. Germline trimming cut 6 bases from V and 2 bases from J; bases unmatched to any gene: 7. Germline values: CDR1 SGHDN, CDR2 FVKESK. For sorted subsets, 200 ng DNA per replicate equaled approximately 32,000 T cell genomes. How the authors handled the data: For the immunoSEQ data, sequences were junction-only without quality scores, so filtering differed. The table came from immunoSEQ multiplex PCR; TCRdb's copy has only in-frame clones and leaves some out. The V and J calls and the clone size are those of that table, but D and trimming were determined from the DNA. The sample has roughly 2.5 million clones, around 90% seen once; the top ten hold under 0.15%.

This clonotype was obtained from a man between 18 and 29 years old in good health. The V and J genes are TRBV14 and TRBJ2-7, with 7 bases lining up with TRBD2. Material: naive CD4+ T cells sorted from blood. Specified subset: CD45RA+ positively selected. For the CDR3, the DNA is TGTGCCAGCAGTAAAGCGGGGTTTGCCTACGAGCAGTACTTC. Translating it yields CASSKAGFAYEQYF.